In its sample, the clone carrying this T cell receptor (beta chain) was seen once. Antigen specificity is unknown. The sample comes from a study of OX40 agonist ivuxolimab in advanced cancers. The germline V and J ends were trimmed by 3 bases and 4 bases, with 16 bases remaining between them. This CDR3 contains 16 residues. Germline V gene lookup returns CDR1 LNHDA and CDR2 SQIVND (reference sequence). Baseline was the first blood sampling point, followed by cycle 4 day 1 and cycle 7 day 1. Overall study results and limits: It was also the case that some nonresponders had low normalized T-cell clonal expansion.

Data came from immunoSEQ multiplex PCR; TCRdb stores just in-frame clones and leaves some out. The table shows some 120,000 clones, with 80% to 95% occurring only once. The sequenced sample was CD4+ or CD8+ T cells sorted from blood, obtained in a trial of the OX40 agonist ivuxolimab. The sequence came from an adult with an advanced solid tumor such as melanoma, head and neck, liver or kidney cancer. The rearrangement uses TRBV19 and TRBJ1-3; D is possibly TRBD1 (6 bases). This CDR3 reads CASSIDWQGLGNTIYF. DNA for the CDR3: TGTGCCAGTAGTATTGATTGGCAGGGGTTGGGAAACACCATATATTTT.